Listed below are T cell receptor beta chains from one sample, sequenced in a study of shared clonotypes between healthy human individuals. Generated by immunoSEQ multiplex PCR, the TCRdb table keeps only in-frame clones and is missing some. The data contain some 2 million clones, approximately 94% of them singletons. The source material was naive CD8+ T cells sorted from blood. The receptor set was obtained from a man between 18 and 29 years old in good health. CDR3s include the opening cysteine and the closing phenylalanine or tryptophan. The D gene is left open where the match is weak. A clone size is listed for some rows: how often the clone was seen (once, few, many), or a class if it is expanded.

d_call,j_call,v_call,clone_size,cdr3_aa,cdr3_nt
-,TRBJ2-7,TRBV7-6,-,CASSLGQISYEQYF,TGTGCCAGCAGCTTAGGGCAGATTTCCTACGAGCAGTACTTC
-,TRBJ1-6,TRBV14,-,CASSQDSGTGNSPLHF,TGTGCCAGCAGCCAAGATTCCGGGACGGGAAATTCACCCCTCCACTTT
TRBD2,TRBJ2-1,TRBV7-8,-,CASSLGLANNEQFF,TGTGCCAGCAGCTTGGGACTAGCGAACAATGAGCAGTTCTTC
-,TRBJ2-1,TRBV7-9,few,CASSYNEQFF,TGTGCCAGCAGCTACAATGAGCAGTTCTTC
-,TRBJ2-7,TRBV4-1,few,CASSQGLSYEQYF,TGCGCCAGCAGCCAAGGGCTCTCCTACGAGCAGTACTTC
TRBD2,TRBJ2-7,TRBV27,-,CASSPGTSGGYEQYF,TGTGCCAGCAGCCCCGGGACTAGCGGGGGTTACGAGCAGTACTTC
-,TRBJ2-7,TRBV5-4,-,CASSAGSSYEQYF,TGTGCCAGCAGCGCCGGCTCCTCCTACGAGCAGTACTTC
-,TRBJ1-1,TRBV4-2,few,CASSQELLMNTEAFF,TGTGCCAGCAGCCAAGAATTACTGATGAACACTGAAGCTTTCTTT
-,TRBJ2-7,TRBV6-5,-,CASSYNYEQYF,TGTGCCAGCAGTTACAACTACGAGCAGTACTTC
TRBD2,TRBJ2-1,TRBV5-1,-,CASSLALPLAGGGNEQFF,TGCGCCAGCAGCTTGGCCCTTCCCCTAGCGGGAGGGGGGAATGAGCAGTTCTTC
-,TRBJ2-2,TRBV28,-,CASRLGTGELFF,TGTGCCAGCAGGTTGGGCACCGGGGAGCTGTTTTTT
-,TRBJ2-7,TRBV6-5,-,CASSDTSYEQYF,TGTGCCAGCAGTGACACTTCCTACGAGCAGTACTTC
-,TRBJ1-6,TRBV21-1,-,CASSNHGREGSYNSPLHF,TGTGCCAGCAGCAACCACGGCAGGGAAGGGTCCTATAATTCACCCCTCCACTTT
TRBD2,TRBJ2-7,TRBV29-1,-,CSVGGRGSYEQYF,TGCAGCGTTGGAGGGAGGGGCTCCTACGAGCAGTACTTC
TRBD2,TRBJ2-1,TRBV7-9,-,CASSPGLAGNNEQFF,TGTGCCAGCAGCCCCGGACTAGCGGGGAACAATGAGCAGTTCTTC
-,TRBJ2-7,TRBV4-3,-,CASSQVVSGIVGEQYF,TGCGCCAGCAGCCAAGTAGTATCCGGGATAGTGGGCGAGCAGTACTTC
-,TRBJ1-5,TRBV5-8,-,CASSPYQPQHF,TGTGCCAGCAGCCCTTATCAGCCCCAGCATTTT
-,TRBJ2-1,TRBV4-3,-,CASSHFVGNEQFF,TGCGCCAGCAGCCATTTTGTCGGGAATGAGCAGTTCTTC
-,TRBJ1-2,TRBV20-1,-,CSARGSGGYTF,TGCAGTGCTAGAGGATCAGGTGGCTACACCTTC
TRBD2,TRBJ2-1,TRBV13,-,CASSLRLATYNEQFF,TGTGCCAGCAGCTTAAGACTAGCGACCTACAATGAGCAGTTCTTC
-,TRBJ2-2,TRBV6-5,-,CASSYPERGELFF,TGTGCCAGCAGTTACCCCGAGCGAGGGGAGCTGTTTTTT
TRBD1,TRBJ2-7,TRBV4-3,-,CASSQATGAVSYEQYF,TGCGCCAGCAGCCAAGCAACAGGGGCGGTATCCTACGAGCAGTACTTC
-,TRBJ2-2,TRBV7-9,-,CASSLGLGAPEDTGELFF,TGTGCCAGCAGCTTAGGGCTAGGAGCTCCAGAGGACACCGGGGAGCTGTTTTTT
TRBD1,TRBJ1-2,TRBV28,-,CASSYRGGDYGYTF,TGTGCCAGCAGTTACAGGGGTGGGGACTATGGCTACACCTTC
TRBD2,TRBJ2-7,TRBV7-9,-,CASSLGSGGLYEQYF,TGTGCCAGCAGCTTAGGTAGCGGGGGCCTTTACGAGCAGTACTTC
-,TRBJ2-1,TRBV7-9,-,CASSPTVQDEQFF,TGTGCCAGCAGCCCGACTGTTCAGGATGAGCAGTTCTTC
TRBD2,TRBJ2-1,TRBV4-3,-,CASSQGRTSFSNEQFF,TGCGCCAGCAGCCAAGGACGGACTAGCTTCTCCAATGAGCAGTTCTTC
TRBD2,TRBJ2-3,TRBV6-1,-,CASSEKGLAGGPSDTQYF,TGTGCCAGCAGTGAAAAGGGACTAGCGGGAGGGCCCTCAGATACGCAGTATTTT
TRBD1,TRBJ1-2,TRBV13,-,CASSSKTGVYGYTF,TGTGCCAGCAGCTCGAAAACAGGGGTCTATGGCTACACCTTC
-,TRBJ2-2,TRBV19,once,CASSTTGPNTGELFF,TGTGCCAGTAGTACAACAGGACCCAACACCGGGGAGCTGTTTTTT
-,TRBJ1-1,TRBV2,once,CASSELGGVNTEAFF,TGTGCCAGCAGTGAACTAGGAGGTGTGAACACTGAAGCTTTCTTT
-,TRBJ2-3,TRBV7-9,-,CASSLGADTQYF,TGTGCCAGCAGCCTCGGGGCAGATACGCAGTATTTT
-,TRBJ1-5,TRBV27,-,CASTPLPYSNQPQHF,TGTGCCAGCACCCCTCTACCTTATAGCAATCAGCCCCAGCATTTT
TRBD2,TRBJ2-7,TRBV2,-,CASSLTTGLAGVSNYEQYF,TGTGCCAGCAGTCTAACGACAGGACTAGCGGGCGTATCGAACTACGAGCAGTACTTC
TRBD2,TRBJ2-7,TRBV28,once,CASTLREGPYEQYF,TGTGCCAGCACTTTAAGGGAGGGCCCCTACGAGCAGTACTTC
-,TRBJ1-1,TRBV6-6,-,CASSRYLSQDTEAFF,TGTGCCAGCAGCCGGTACCTGTCACAGGACACTGAAGCTTTCTTT
TRBD1,TRBJ1-5,TRBV30,-,CAWSQGGAGQPQHF,TGTGCCTGGAGTCAGGGGGGCGCGGGACAGCCCCAGCATTTT
-,TRBJ1-4,TRBV7-9,-,CASRSNVGNEKLFF,TGTGCCAGCAGGTCGAATGTAGGTAATGAAAAACTGTTTTTT
-,TRBJ2-7,TRBV29-1,-,CSVVGASYEQYF,TGCAGCGTTGTGGGAGCCTCCTACGAGCAGTACTTC
-,TRBJ1-1,TRBV27,-,CASSFDSSNTEAFF,TGTGCCAGCAGTTTCGACAGCTCGAACACTGAAGCTTTCTTT
-,TRBJ2-7,TRBV6-1,-,CASSRFDEQYF,TGTGCCAGCTCGCGTTTCGACGAGCAGTACTTC
TRBD2,TRBJ2-1,TRBV27,-,CASTISGNHNEQFF,TGTGCCAGCACCATTAGCGGGAATCACAATGAGCAGTTCTTC
-,TRBJ1-1,TRBV6-5,once,CASSLTQGKTEAFF,TGTGCCAGCAGCCTTACTCAGGGAAAAACTGAAGCTTTCTTT
-,TRBJ2-3,TRBV19,-,CASSPEGDTQYF,TGTGCCAGTAGTCCAGAGGGGGATACGCAGTATTTT
TRBD2,TRBJ2-3,TRBV5-6,-,CASSLDGGRLTDTQYF,TGTGCCAGCAGCTTGGACGGCGGGAGGTTGACAGATACGCAGTATTTT
-,TRBJ2-7,TRBV5-8,-,CASSLVRGEQYF,TGTGCCAGCAGCTTGGTCCGAGGCGAGCAGTACTTC
TRBD1,TRBJ2-7,TRBV6-6,-,CASSYLGTGAYEQYF,TGTGCCAGCAGTTACTTGGGGACAGGAGCCTACGAGCAGTACTTC